This TCR beta chain was captured in a study of patients and donors after allogeneic stem cell transplantation. A single record per CDR3 protein comes from TCRdb applying MiXCR to the RT-PCR reads. The sample lists around 150,000 distinct CDR3 sequences; about a third were seen once. The sequencing sample was made of blood, either unsorted or a sorted T cell fraction (not recorded which). The clonotype was recovered from a human donor who was either an allogeneic HSCT recipient or a stem cell or donor lymphocyte infusion donor (not recorded which). It is not recorded whose cells these are; they may come from a transplant donor.

CDR3 in amino acids: CASGLVDFTGIAGNTIYF. The CDR3 nucleotides are TGTGCTAGTGGTTTGGTCGACTTCACAGGGATTGCTGGAAACACCATATATTTT. The genes are TRBV12-5 and TRBJ1-3, with D maybe TRBD1 (6 bases). Germline loops: CDR1 LGHNT, CDR2 FRNRAP. Trimming pared 0 bases from V and 2 bases from J, leaving 17 bases between. The CDR3 extends over 18 amino acids.